This T cell receptor (beta chain) was recorded in a study of neurological immune-mediated disorders (dated by TCRdb to the late 2010s). A note on the overall study: Peripheral blood TCR-beta repertoires from HTLV-I-associated myelopathy (HAM/TSP) patients, multiple sclerosis patients and healthy controls were compared by UMI-based sequencing. The 100 to 110 TCR-beta libraries covered PBMC samples along with longitudinal samples, technical triplicates, and paired sorted CD4+ and CD8+ T-cell subsets. The cohort included some 68 subjects: about 15 with HAM/TSP, about 34 with multiple sclerosis, and approximately 20 healthy controls.

This clonotype has at least ten counts. Its antigen is currently not known. No much larger clonotype is one base removed from it; base qualities were not supplied. cDNA synthesis used template-switch 5'RACE with a primer carrying a 10-nucleotide random unique molecular identifier tagging each TCR transcript. Over 160 million TCR-beta sequences, covering 15-18 subjects, were produced in each sequencing run. Total RNA was extracted with the RNeasy kit. The KAPA Real-time Library Amplification kit was used to amplify TCR-beta VDJ regions with primers for the TCR constant region and the 5'RACE anchor. A first PCR added sample indexes and Illumina adaptors, after which a second PCR increased the library yield. After Ampure bead purification, the roughly 650 bp TCR product was size-selected on a 2% E-gel SizeSelection system. Before pooling, library quality was assessed on a Bioanalyzer, concentration was determined with Qubit, and library quantification was performed with the Kapa Library Quantification kit. An Illumina HiSeq 2500 was used to sequence the libraries paired-end at 2 x 150 bp. To increase sequence diversity, about 23-30% phiX was spiked into each library pool. Per the source publication's procedure: The quality-filtered reads were processed with the UMI-based MiGEC pipeline, whose error correction step removed more than 80% of the raw TCR sequences. IMGT germline references were used for alignment of VDJ genes, and clonotypes were defined by a unique CDR3 amino acid sequence together with V-J genes. Clonal expansion, Shannon diversity and CDR3 relatedness were evaluated with VDJtools (CalcPairwiseDistances, ClusterSamples), while phylogenetic trees were built in CLCbio workbench. Expanded clones were defined as having at least 8 unique UMIs, based on coefficient-of-variation modelling across technical triplicates. The public reads were run again by TCRdb, first through fastp at Q25 and then through MiXCR, and only productive beta chains were kept. Duplicate CDR3 protein sequences are folded into a single record with the most common DNA and genes. The V and J calls and clone size come from TCRdb's table, not from the authors' own analysis. This sample lists tens of thousands of distinct CDR3 sequences; 20% to 30% were detected once. Over 20% of the sample rests with the top ten.

The healthy controls were volunteers from a blood bank in Maryland, USA. Unsorted PBMC libraries were generated from 2 million PBMCs stored in RNAlater at -80 °C until RNA extraction. Peripheral blood was subjected to Ficoll-Hypaque density gradient centrifugation to isolate PBMCs, which were then cryopreserved in liquid nitrogen. General conclusions and limits of the study: No identical CDR3 amino acid sequences were shared among expanded clones across subjects, suggesting private TCR-beta repertoires in all groups. The highest TCR clonal expansion was observed in HAM/TSP patients, whereas the lowest was observed in MS patients, even when compared with healthy controls.

Reading the germline V gene gives CDR1 MNHEY and CDR2 SVGAGI. The CDR3 spans 16 residues, from the cysteine through the phenylalanine. Only the CDR3 DNA stays, 48 bases, in frame from base 1. V and J are truncated by 0 bases and 0 bases respectively, leaving an intervening sequence of 9 bases. Sequencing used PBMCs. The clonotype was recovered from a woman aged 70-85 years in good health. The V and J genes are TRBV6-5 and TRBJ1-3, with the D gene call left open. CDR3 loop: CASSYSSHPSGNTIYF. The DNA sequence is given as TGTGCCAGCAGTTACTCGAGCCATCCCTCTGGAAACACCATATATTTT.